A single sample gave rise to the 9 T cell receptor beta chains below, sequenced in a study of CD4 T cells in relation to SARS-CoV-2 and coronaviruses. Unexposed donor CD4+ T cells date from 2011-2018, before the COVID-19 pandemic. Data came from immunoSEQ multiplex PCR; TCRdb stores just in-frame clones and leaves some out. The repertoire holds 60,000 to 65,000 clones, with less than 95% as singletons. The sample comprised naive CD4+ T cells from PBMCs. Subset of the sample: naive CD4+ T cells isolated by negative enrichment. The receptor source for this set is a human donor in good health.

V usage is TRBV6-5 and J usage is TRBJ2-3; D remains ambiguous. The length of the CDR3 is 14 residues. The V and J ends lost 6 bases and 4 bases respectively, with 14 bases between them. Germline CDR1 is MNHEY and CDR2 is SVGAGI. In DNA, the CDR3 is TGTGCCAGCAGACCGACGGGTCTTTCAGATACGCAGTATTTT. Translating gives CASRPTGLSDTQYF.

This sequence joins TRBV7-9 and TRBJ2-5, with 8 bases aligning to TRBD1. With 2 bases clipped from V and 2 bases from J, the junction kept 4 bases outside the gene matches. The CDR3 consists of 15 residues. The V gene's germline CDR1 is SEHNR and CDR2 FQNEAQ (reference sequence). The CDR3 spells CASSLRTGRQETQYF. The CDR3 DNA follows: TGTGCCAGCAGCTTAAGGACAGGGCGGCAAGAGACCCAGTACTTC.

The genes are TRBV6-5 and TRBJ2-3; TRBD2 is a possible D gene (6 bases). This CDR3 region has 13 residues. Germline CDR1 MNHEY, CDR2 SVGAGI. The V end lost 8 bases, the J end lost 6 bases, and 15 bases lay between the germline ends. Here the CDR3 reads CASLLAPVDTQYF. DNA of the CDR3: TGTGCCAGCCTACTAGCCCCCGTGGATACGCAGTATTTT.

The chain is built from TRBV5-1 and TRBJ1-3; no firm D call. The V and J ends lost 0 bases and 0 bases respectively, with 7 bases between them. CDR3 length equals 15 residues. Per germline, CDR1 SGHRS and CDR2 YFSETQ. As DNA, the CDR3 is TGCGCCAGCAGCTTGGACGGAAGCTCTGGAAACACCATATATTTT. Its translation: CASSLDGSSGNTIYF.

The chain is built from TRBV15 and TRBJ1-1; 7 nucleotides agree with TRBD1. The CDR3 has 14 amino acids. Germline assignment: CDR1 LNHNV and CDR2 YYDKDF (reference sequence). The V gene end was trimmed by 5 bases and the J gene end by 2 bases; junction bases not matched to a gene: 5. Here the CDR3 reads CATSRTGANTEAFF. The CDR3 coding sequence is TGTGCCACCAGCCGGACAGGAGCCAACACTGAAGCTTTCTTT. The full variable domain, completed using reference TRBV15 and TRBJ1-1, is DAMVIQNPRYQVTQFGKPVTLSCSQTLNHNVMYWYQQKSSQAPKLLFHYYDKDFNNEADTPDNFQSRRPNTSFCFLDIRSPGLGDTAMYLCATSRTGANTEAFFGQGTRLTVV.

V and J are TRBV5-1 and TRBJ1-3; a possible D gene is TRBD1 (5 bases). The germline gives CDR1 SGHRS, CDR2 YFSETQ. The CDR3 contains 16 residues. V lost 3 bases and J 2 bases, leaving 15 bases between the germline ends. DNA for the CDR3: TGCGCCAGCAGCTGGGACGGTTGGGTTCCTGGAAACACCATATATTTT. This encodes CASSWDGWVPGNTIYF.

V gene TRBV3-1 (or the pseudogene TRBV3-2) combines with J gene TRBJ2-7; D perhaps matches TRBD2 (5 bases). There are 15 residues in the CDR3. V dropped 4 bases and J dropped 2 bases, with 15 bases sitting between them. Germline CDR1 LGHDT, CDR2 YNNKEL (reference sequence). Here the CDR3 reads CASSPGWPGTYEQYF. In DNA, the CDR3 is TGTGCCAGCAGCCCGGGGTGGCCGGGTACCTACGAGCAGTACTTC.

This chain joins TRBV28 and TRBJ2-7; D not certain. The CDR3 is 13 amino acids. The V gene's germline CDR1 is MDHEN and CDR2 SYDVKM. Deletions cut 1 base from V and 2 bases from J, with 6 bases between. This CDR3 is CASSLSPTYEQYF. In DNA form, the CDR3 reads TGTGCCAGCAGTTTATCGCCTACCTACGAGCAGTACTTC.

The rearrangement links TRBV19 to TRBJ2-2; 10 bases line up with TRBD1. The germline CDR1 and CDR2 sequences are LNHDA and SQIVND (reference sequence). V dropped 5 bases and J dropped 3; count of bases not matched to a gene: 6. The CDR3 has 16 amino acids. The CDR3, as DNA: TGTGCCAGTAGTCCTCGGGACAGGGGTTACACCGGGGAGCTGTTTTTT. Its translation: CASSPRDRGYTGELFF.